The 9 T cell receptor beta chains presented below share a single source sample, sequenced in a study of CXCR3-negative and CXCR3-positive naive CD8 T cells. The study made its TRB cDNA libraries by 5' RACE, adding UMI labels. TCRdb re-called the 5' RACE reads; every CDR3 protein appears as one record, without DNA. Its table records about 62,000 distinct CDR3 sequences. The material sequenced was naive CXCR3- CD8+ T cells from blood. As to subset: CD45RO-CCR7+CD27+CD95- naive CD8+ T cells lacking CXCR3 (TNR3-). These receptors were taken from a human donor in good health. Some clones in this sample may be carry-over from other donors' samples.

This chain uses TRBV29-1 with TRBJ2-2. CDR3 length equals 12 residues. CDR1 is SQVTM and CDR2 is ANQGSEA in the germline V gene. CDR3 region: CSAIVESGELFF.

The chain combines TRBV7-2 with TRBJ2-5; checking the TCRdb D call of TRBD1 is not possible without DNA. This CDR3 comprises 13 residues. Germline CDR1 is SGHTA and CDR2 is FQGNSA. This CDR3 reads CASSLGRGETQYF.

The rearrangement links TRBV21-1 to TRBJ1-4; TCRdb picks TRBD1, but there is no DNA to check that call. TRBV21-1 is termed a pseudogene. The CDR3 length is 14 residues. The CDR3 protein is CASIPGGRDEKLFF.

The V call is TRBV7-9, the J call TRBJ1-2. This CDR3 spans 12 amino acids. Germline V gene data show CDR1 as SEHNR and CDR2 as FQNEAQ (reference sequence). CDR3 amino acids: CASSLSGNGYTF.

The rearrangement joins TRBV4-1 to TRBJ2-2. The CDR3 covers 13 residues. CDR1 and CDR2 from the germline V gene are MGHRA and YSYEKL. The chain's CDR3 is CASSQDRDGELFF.

V is TRBV7-9 and J is TRBJ1-5. The CDR3 totals 12 residues. The germline CDR1 and CDR2 sequences are SEHNR and FQNEAQ (reference sequence). The CDR3 loop reads CASSEDFWPQHF.

This chain uses TRBV12-3 or TRBV12-4 with TRBJ1-2. This CDR3 is built from 16 residues. CDR3: CASSLTANDVYYGYTF.

V gene TRBV7-9 combines with J gene TRBJ2-1; TCRdb picks TRBD2, but there is no DNA to check that call. The CDR3 loop spans 17 amino acids. CDR1 and CDR2 from the germline V gene are SEHNR and FQNEAQ (reference sequence). The CDR3 is CASSPGAAGLAYNEQFF.

The J gene is TRBJ2-7, the V gene TRBV6-2 or TRBV6-3; no DNA is available, so the TRBD2 call from TCRdb remains unchecked. The CDR3 loop spans 14 amino acids. The germline V gene encodes CDR1 MNHEY and CDR2 SVGEGT. This CDR3 reads CASSSGDSSYEQYF.